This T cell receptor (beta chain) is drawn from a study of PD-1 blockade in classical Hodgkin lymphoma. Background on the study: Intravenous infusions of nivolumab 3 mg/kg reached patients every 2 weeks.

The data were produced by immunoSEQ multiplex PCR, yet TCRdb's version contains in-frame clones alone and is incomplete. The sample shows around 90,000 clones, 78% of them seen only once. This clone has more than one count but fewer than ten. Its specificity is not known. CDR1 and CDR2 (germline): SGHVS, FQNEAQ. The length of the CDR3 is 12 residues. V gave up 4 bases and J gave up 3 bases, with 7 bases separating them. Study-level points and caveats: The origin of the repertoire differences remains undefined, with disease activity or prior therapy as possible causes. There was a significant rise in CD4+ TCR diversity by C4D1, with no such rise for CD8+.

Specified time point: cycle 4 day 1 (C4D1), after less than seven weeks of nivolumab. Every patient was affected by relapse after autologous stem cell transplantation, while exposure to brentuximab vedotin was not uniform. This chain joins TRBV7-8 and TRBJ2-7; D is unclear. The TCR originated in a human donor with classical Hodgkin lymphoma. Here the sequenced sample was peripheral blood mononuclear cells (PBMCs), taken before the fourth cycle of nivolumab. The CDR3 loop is CASSSDVYEQYF. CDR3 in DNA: TGTGCCAGCAGCTCGGACGTCTACGAGCAGTACTTC.